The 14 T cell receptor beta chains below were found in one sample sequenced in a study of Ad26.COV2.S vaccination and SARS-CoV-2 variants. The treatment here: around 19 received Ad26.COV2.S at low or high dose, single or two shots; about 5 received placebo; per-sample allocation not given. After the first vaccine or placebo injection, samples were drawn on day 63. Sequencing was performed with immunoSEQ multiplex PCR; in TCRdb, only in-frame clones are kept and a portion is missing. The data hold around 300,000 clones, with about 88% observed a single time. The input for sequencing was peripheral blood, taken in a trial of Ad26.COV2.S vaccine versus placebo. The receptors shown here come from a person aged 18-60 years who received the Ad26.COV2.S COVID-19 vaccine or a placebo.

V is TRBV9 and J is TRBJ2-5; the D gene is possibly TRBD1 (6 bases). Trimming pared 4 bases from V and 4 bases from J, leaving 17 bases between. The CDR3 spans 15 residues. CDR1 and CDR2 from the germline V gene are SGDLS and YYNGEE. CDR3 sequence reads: CASSPQGQGTETQYF. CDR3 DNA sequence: TGTGCCAGCAGCCCGCAGGGTCAGGGGACAGAGACCCAGTACTTC.

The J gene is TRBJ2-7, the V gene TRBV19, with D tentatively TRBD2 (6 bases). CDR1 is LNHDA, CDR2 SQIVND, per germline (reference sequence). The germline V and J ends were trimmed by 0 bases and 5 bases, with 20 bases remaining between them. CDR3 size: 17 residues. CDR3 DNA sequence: TGTGCCAGTAGTATAGATCAGAGGAGGGCAGGGACCCACGAGCAGTACTTC. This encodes CASSIDQRRAGTHEQYF.

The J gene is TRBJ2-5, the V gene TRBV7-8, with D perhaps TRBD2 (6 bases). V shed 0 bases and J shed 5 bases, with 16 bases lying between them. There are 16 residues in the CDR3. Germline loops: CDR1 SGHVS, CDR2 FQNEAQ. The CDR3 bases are TGTGCCAGCAGCTTAGCGTCTAGCGCACTGTGGGAGACCCAGTACTTC. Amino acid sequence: CASSLASSALWETQYF.

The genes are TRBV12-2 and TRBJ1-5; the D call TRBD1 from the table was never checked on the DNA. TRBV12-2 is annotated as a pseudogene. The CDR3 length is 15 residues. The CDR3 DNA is TGTGCAAGTCGCTTAAAGGGGTTTAGCAATCAGCCCCAGCATTTT. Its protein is CASRLKGFSNQPQHF.

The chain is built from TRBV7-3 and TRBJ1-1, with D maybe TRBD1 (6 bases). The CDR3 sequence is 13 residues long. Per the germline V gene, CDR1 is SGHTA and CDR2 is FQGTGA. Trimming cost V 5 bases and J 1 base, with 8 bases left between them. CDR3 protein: CASSPTGNTEAFF. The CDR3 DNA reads TGTGCCAGCAGCCCGACAGGGAACACTGAAGCTTTCTTT.

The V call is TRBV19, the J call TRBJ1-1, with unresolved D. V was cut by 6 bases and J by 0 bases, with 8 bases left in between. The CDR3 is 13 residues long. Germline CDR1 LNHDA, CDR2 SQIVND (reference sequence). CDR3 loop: CASRRRMNTEAFF. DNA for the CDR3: TGTGCCAGTAGGAGAAGGATGAACACTGAAGCTTTCTTT. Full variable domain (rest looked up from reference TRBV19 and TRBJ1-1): DGGITQSPKYLFRKEGQNVTLSCEQNLNHDAMYWYRQDPGQGLRLIYYSQIVNDFQKGDIAEGYSVSREKKESFPLTVTSAQKNPTAFYLCASRRRMNTEAFFGQGTRLTVV.

CDR3 bases: TGCGCCAGCAGCCAAGAGGACAGCGCCTCTGGGGCCAACGTCCTGACTTTC. Protein sequence: CASSQEDSASGANVLTF. V and J are TRBV4-1 and TRBJ2-6; a weak D match, TRBD1 (6 bases). Germline CDR1 MGHRA, CDR2 YSYEKL. The V gene lost 0 bases and the J gene lost 0 bases, with 9 bases spanning the gap. This CDR3 is built from 17 residues.

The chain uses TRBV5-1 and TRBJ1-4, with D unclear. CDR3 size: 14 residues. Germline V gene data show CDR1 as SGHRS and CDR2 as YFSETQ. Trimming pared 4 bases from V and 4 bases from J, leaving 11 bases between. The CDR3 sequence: CASSPGSYNEKLFF. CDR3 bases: TGCGCCAGCAGCCCGGGGTCCTATAATGAAAAACTGTTTTTT. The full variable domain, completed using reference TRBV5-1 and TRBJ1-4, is KAGVTQTPRYLIKTRGQQVTLSCSPISGHRSVSWYQQTPGQGLQFLFEYFSETQRNKGNFPGRFSGRQFSNSRSEMNVSTLELGDSALYLCASSPGSYNEKLFFGSGTQLSVL.

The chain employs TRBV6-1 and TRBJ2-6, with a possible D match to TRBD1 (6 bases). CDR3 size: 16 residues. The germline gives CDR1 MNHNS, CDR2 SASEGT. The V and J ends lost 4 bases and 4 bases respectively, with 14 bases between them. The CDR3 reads CASSALQGSGANVLTF. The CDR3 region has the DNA TGTGCCAGCAGTGCCCTACAGGGCTCCGGGGCCAACGTCCTGACTTTC.

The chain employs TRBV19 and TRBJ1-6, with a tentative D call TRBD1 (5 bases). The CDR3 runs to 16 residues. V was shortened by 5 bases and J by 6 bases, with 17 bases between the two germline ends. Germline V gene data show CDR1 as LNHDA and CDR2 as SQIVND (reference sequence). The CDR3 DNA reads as TGTGCCAGTAGTCTCCAGGGAGCGGGCCTTAATTCACCCCTCCACTTT. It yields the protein CASSLQGAGLNSPLHF.

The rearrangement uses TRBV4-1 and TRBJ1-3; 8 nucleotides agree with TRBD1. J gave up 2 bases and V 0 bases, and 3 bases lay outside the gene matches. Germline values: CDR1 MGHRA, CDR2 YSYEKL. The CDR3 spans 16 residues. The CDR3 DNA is TGCGCCAGCAGCCAAGATCAGGGGGCAGCTGGAAACACCATATATTTT. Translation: CASSQDQGAAGNTIYF.

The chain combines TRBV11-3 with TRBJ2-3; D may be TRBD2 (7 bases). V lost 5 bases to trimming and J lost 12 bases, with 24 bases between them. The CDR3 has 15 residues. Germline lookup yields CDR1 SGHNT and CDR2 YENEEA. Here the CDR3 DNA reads TGTGCCAGCAGCGTATCCCCACAGGGAGGGGTAGCACAGTATTTT. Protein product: CASSVSPQGGVAQYF.

The CDR3 region has the DNA TGTGCCAGCAGTTACTCGACAGGAGGAGAGACCCAGTACTTC. Translating it yields CASSYSTGGETQYF. J is TRBJ2-5 and V is TRBV6-6; possible D gene TRBD1, 6 bases. Germline V gives CDR1 MNHNY, CDR2 SVGAGI (reference sequence). Trimming left V 0 bases short and J 4 bases short, with 9 bases between. The CDR3 spans 14 residues.

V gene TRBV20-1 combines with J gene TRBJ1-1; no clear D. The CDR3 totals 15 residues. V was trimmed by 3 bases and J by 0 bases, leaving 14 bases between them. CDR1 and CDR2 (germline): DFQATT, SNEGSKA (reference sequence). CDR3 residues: CSASAPIDLNTEAFF. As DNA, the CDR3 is TGCAGTGCTAGTGCTCCAATTGATCTGAACACTGAAGCTTTCTTT.